This T cell receptor (beta chain) was captured by sequencing in a study of STAT5B mutations in CD4+ large granular lymphocyte leukemia. General observations from the study: 8/27 top patient clones versus 2/35 control clones were TRBV06-family. CD4-sorted patient repertoires seemed more clonal than healthy CD4+ repertoires. No patients shared main leukemic clonotypes, though roughly 25% appeared at low frequency elsewhere.

Repertoires were generated with immunoSEQ multiplex PCR, while TCRdb's copy carries only in-frame clones and drops some. The sample holds about 30,000 clones, 65% to 80% seen once. On this clone: No antigen is known for it.

The CDR3 runs 15 residues. The germline V gene encodes CDR1 LNHDA and CDR2 SQIVND (reference sequence). Trimming removed 5 bases at V and 0 bases at J, with 11 bases between. The chain joins TRBV19 to TRBJ1-5, with a tentative D call TRBD1 (5 bases). The sequencing sample was made of CD4+ T cells from blood buffy coats. The sequence was collected from a human donor in good health. CDR3 coding DNA: TGTGCCAGTAGTGTGGGGCTGTCTAGCAATCAGCCCCAGCATTTT. Protein product: CASSVGLSSNQPQHF.